The 21 T cell receptor beta chains below all came from one sample that was sequenced in a study of blood T cell repertoires in COVID-19. Assay: immunoSEQ multiplex PCR; the TCRdb copy retains only in-frame clones and omits some. The sample records 200,000 to 300,000 clones, over 70% being singletons. Sequenced input: peripheral blood. The origin of the receptors is a woman in her thirties or forties who had recovered from COVID-19.

The V gene is TRBV4-3, the J gene TRBJ2-3, with D possibly matching TRBD2 (5 bases). The CDR3 is 17 amino acids. The ends were cut back, 1 base at V and 0 bases at J, with 14 bases in the middle. Germline CDR1 is LGHNA and CDR2 is YSLEER. CDR3 DNA: TGCGCCAGCAGCCAAGTACCGCGCTGGACTAGCACAGATACGCAGTATTTT. Amino acids: CASSQVPRWTSTDTQYF.

This sequence joins TRBV11-2 and TRBJ1-2, with D perhaps matching TRBD1 (5 bases). Deletions cut 8 bases from V and 10 bases from J, with 23 bases between. CDR1 SGHAT and CDR2 FQNNGV come from the germline V gene. This CDR3 has 14 amino acids. The CDR3 DNA is TGTGCCAGCGCAACTCGGACTACCGGGGCTGACTACACCTTC. It translates to CASATRTTGADYTF.

V usage is TRBV6-6 and J usage is TRBJ2-3; D is perhaps TRBD2 (5 bases). The ends were cut back, 6 bases at V and 0 bases at J, with 10 bases in the middle. The CDR3 runs 14 residues. The V gene's germline CDR1 is MNHNY and CDR2 SVGAGI (reference sequence). The CDR3 spells CASSAGQSTDTQYF. CDR3 nucleotide sequence: TGTGCCAGCAGCGCGGGCCAAAGCACAGATACGCAGTATTTT.

V is TRBV19 and J is TRBJ1-1; D might be TRBD1 (6 bases). This CDR3 has 17 residues. Per the germline V gene, CDR1 is LNHDA and CDR2 is SQIVND (reference sequence). V lost 2 bases and J lost 2, with 18 bases in between. The chain's CDR3 is CASSIFHGGSGNTEAFF. DNA of the CDR3: TGTGCCAGTAGTATATTCCATGGGGGCTCTGGCAACACTGAAGCTTTCTTT.

The chain uses TRBV9 and TRBJ2-1; D is possibly TRBD2 (7 bases). The CDR3 is 16 residues long. Per the germline V gene, CDR1 is SGDLS and CDR2 is YYNGEE. The V gene lost 0 bases and the J gene lost 7 bases, with 17 bases spanning the gap. CDR3 region: CASSVGGGGGDNEQFF. The CDR3 DNA sequence: TGTGCCAGCAGCGTAGGAGGCGGAGGGGGGGATAATGAGCAGTTCTTC. The full variable domain, in which reference TRBV9 and TRBJ2-1 provide the parts outside the CDR3, is DSGVTQTPKHLITATGQRVTLRCSPRSGDLSVYWYQQSLDQGLQFLIQYYNGEERAKGNILERFSAQQFPDLHSELNLSSLELGDSALYFCASSVGGGGGDNEQFFGPGTRLTVL.

V gene TRBV6-6 combines with J gene TRBJ2-1, with TRBD2 matching 8 bases. V lost 8 bases and J lost 9; bases outside the gene matches: 9. Germline assignment: CDR1 MNHNY and CDR2 SVGAGI (reference sequence). The CDR3 loop spans 13 amino acids. The chain's CDR3 is CASGVSGGGEQFF. As DNA, the CDR3 is TGTGCCAGCGGAGTCTCGGGGGGGGGTGAGCAGTTCTTC.

The V gene is TRBV9, the J gene TRBJ2-5; no definite D call. V gave up 0 bases and J gave up 3 bases, with 6 bases separating them. The germline gives CDR1 SGDLS, CDR2 YYNGEE. The CDR3 runs to 13 residues. In DNA, the CDR3 is TGTGCCAGCAGCGTAGGTTCGGAAGAGACCCAGTACTTC. It is translated as CASSVGSEETQYF.

V gene TRBV5-4 combines with J gene TRBJ2-1; 10 nucleotides line up with TRBD2. Trimming took 4 bases from V and 0 from J; bases not matched to a gene: 4. CDR1 is SGHNT and CDR2 is YYREEE in the germline V gene (reference sequence). This CDR3 contains 16 residues. The CDR3 loop is CASSPGLASSYNEQFF. Here the CDR3 DNA reads TGTGCCAGCAGCCCGGGACTAGCGAGCTCCTACAATGAGCAGTTCTTC.

V is TRBV29-1 and J is TRBJ1-2; 10 positions match TRBD1. Germline CDR1 is SQVTM and CDR2 is ANQGSEA. Trimming removed 5 bases from V and 8 bases from J; junction bases left unmatched: 8. The CDR3 has 13 residues. CDR3 nucleotides: TGCAGCGTTCCCGGGACAGGGGTAGGCGGCTACACCTTC. Translating it yields CSVPGTGVGGYTF.

The chain is built from TRBV7-9 and TRBJ2-5, with 9 bases identical to TRBD2. The CDR3 runs to 17 residues. The germline CDR1 and CDR2 sequences are SEHNR and FQNEAQ (reference sequence). The V segment lost 5 bases and the J segment 0 bases; nucleotides outside the gene matches: 10. DNA of the CDR3: TGTGCCAGCAGCCCCCTCTGGCGGGGGGGGTACCAAGAGACCCAGTACTTC. As protein: CASSPLWRGGYQETQYF.

The chain recombines TRBV11-2 with TRBJ2-7, with 7 bases lining up with TRBD2. CDR3 length equals 17 residues. J was trimmed by 2 bases and V by 2 bases; bases with no gene match: 12. Germline CDR1 reads SGHAT; CDR2 reads FQNNGV. The DNA for the CDR3 is TGTGCCAGCAGCTTAACGCTCGGAGCGGGGTACGCCTACGAGCAGTACTTC. Translating gives CASSLTLGAGYAYEQYF. Full variable domain (outside the CDR3, taken from reference TRBV11-2 and TRBJ2-7): EAGVAQSPRYKIIEKRQSVAFWCNPISGHATLYWYQQILGQGPKLLIQFQNNGVVDDSQLPKDRFSAERLKGVDSTLKIQPAKLEDSAVYLCASSLTLGAGYAYEQYFGPGTRLTVT.

Only a few counts were recorded for this clone. The rearrangement links TRBV7-9 to TRBJ1-2; D gene uncertain. The CDR3 length is 12 residues. CDR1 is SEHNR, CDR2 FQNEAQ, per germline (reference sequence). V shed 5 bases and J shed 7 bases, with 11 bases lying between them. The CDR3 spells CASSRGPRGYTF. The CDR3 DNA follows: TGTGCCAGCAGCCGCGGGCCGCGTGGCTACACCTTC. Full variable domain (missing parts from reference TRBV7-9 and TRBJ1-2): DTGVSQNPRHKITKRGQNVTFRCDPISEHNRLYWYRQTLGQGPEFLTYFQNEAQLEKSRLLSDRFSAERPKGSFSTLEIQRTEQGDSAMYLCASSRGPRGYTFGSGTRLTVV.

This clone was detected once. The chain combines TRBV7-2 with TRBJ2-7; TRBD2 matches 7 bases. Looked up from germline, CDR1 is SGHTA and CDR2 is FQGNSA. With V trimmed by 4 bases and J by 3 bases, 9 bases remained unmatched. There are 15 residues in the CDR3. Here the CDR3 reads CASSSRGAGSYEQYF. The CDR3 DNA reads TGTGCCAGCAGCTCCCGGGGAGCGGGGAGCTACGAGCAGTACTTC. Full variable domain (remainder filled in from reference TRBV7-2 and TRBJ2-7): GAGVSQSPSNKVTEKGKDVELRCDPISGHTALYWYRQSLGQGLEFLIYFQGNSAPDKSGLPSDRFSAERTGGSVSTLTIQRTQQEDSAVYLCASSSRGAGSYEQYFGPGTRLTVT.

This clone came up a few times. The chain has TRBV6-5 and TRBJ1-1; 7 bases are shared with TRBD1. Losses at the gene ends were 6 bases for V and 7 bases for J; bases not matched to a gene: 11. CDR3 length: 14 residues. CDR1 MNHEY and CDR2 SVGAGI come from the germline V gene. CDR3 residues: CASSPSTGFGEAFF. The CDR3 DNA is TGTGCCAGCAGCCCGTCGACAGGGTTCGGTGAAGCTTTCTTT.

This clone was seen once. The gene calls are TRBV19 and TRBJ2-1; 10 positions match TRBD2. This CDR3 comprises 15 residues. With 4 bases clipped from V and 5 bases from J, the junction kept 5 bases outside the gene matches. Germline loops: CDR1 LNHDA, CDR2 SQIVND (reference sequence). The CDR3 reads CASSTSSGGHNEQFF. CDR3 nucleotides: TGTGCCAGTAGTACATCTAGCGGGGGCCACAATGAGCAGTTCTTC.

The J gene is TRBJ2-7, the V gene TRBV5-1; D unresolved. V lost 0 bases and J 4 bases, leaving 11 bases between the germline ends. The CDR3 length is 14 residues. The germline gives CDR1 SGHRS, CDR2 YFSETQ. The CDR3, as DNA: TGCGCCAGCAGCTTGGGCCCTGAGTGGTACGAGCAGTACTTC. It specifies CASSLGPEWYEQYF.

On this clone: Mismatch with germline at one junction end may stem from a read error. Written as DNA, the CDR3 is TGTGCCAGCAGCTTAGAGCTCCTCTTC. This translates into CASSLELLF. The chain is built from TRBV7-9 and TRBJ1-2, with D unclear. This CDR3 is built from 9 residues. Germline V gene lookup returns CDR1 SEHNR and CDR2 FQNEAQ (reference sequence).

This chain connects TRBV10-2 to TRBJ1-4, with 8 bases aligning to TRBD1. This CDR3 is 14 amino acids long. After removal of 2 bases from V and 12 bases from J, the junction contained 8 bases not matched to a gene. Germline V lookup: CDR1 WSHSY, CDR2 SAAADI. In nucleotides, the CDR3 is TGCGCCAGCAGTGAGGGGGCAGGGGGCTCGGAACTGTTTTTT. Its translation is CASSEGAGGSELFF.

The rearrangement links TRBV7-9 to TRBJ1-1, with 9 bases matching TRBD1. The germline V gene encodes CDR1 SEHNR and CDR2 FQNEAQ (reference sequence). With V trimmed by 5 bases and J by 8 bases, 12 bases remained unmatched. The CDR3 totals 15 residues. This chain's CDR3 is CASSPNPGQGGEAFF. In nucleotides, the CDR3 is TGTGCCAGCAGCCCGAATCCGGGACAGGGAGGAGAAGCTTTCTTT. The complete variable domain, with remaining parts taken from reference TRBV7-9 and TRBJ1-1, reads DTGVSQNPRHKITKRGQNVTFRCDPISEHNRLYWYRQTLGQGPEFLTYFQNEAQLEKSRLLSDRFSAERPKGSFSTLEIQRTEQGDSAMYLCASSPNPGQGGEAFFGQGTRLTVV.

The genes are TRBV6-5 and TRBJ2-5, with a tentative D call TRBD2 (6 bases). Per the germline V gene, CDR1 is MNHEY and CDR2 is SVGAGI. The CDR3 is made up of 13 amino acids. The V and J ends lost 7 bases and 3 bases respectively, with 12 bases between them. The CDR3 here is CASTPPGEETQYF. The CDR3 coding sequence is TGTGCCAGCACCCCCCCGGGGGAAGAGACCCAGTACTTC.

This clone was seen just once. The chain links TRBV6-1 to TRBJ1-2, with TRBD1 as a possible D gene (6 bases). Germline CDR1 is MNHNS and CDR2 is SASEGT. With 1 base removed from V and 4 bases from J, the gap between germline ends came to 7 bases. The CDR3 sequence is 13 residues long. CDR3 region: CASSEGGLYGYTF. DNA for the CDR3: TGTGCCAGCAGTGAAGGGGGGCTCTATGGCTACACCTTC.